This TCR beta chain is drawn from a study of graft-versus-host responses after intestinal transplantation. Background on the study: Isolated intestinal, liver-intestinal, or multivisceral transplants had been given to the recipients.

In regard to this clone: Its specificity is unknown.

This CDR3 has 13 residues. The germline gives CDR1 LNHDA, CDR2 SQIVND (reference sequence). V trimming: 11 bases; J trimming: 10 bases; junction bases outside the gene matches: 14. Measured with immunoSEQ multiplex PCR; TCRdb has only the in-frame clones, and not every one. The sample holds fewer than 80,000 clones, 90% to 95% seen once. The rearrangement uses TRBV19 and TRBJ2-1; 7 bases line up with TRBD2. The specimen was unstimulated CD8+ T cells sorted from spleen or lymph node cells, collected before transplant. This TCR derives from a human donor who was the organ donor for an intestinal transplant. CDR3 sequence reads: CASETSQNGEQFF. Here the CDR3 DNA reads TGTGCCTCTGAGACTAGCCAGAACGGGGAGCAGTTCTTC.